These T cell receptor beta chains were read from a single sample in a study of shared clonotypes between healthy human individuals. Libraries were prepared by immunoSEQ multiplex PCR; TCRdb keeps only in-frame clonotypes and omits some of them. The sample records a few hundred thousand clones, roughly 79% being singletons. The sequenced material came from PBMCs. The receptors shown here come from a middle-aged woman in good health. Some clones in this sample may be carry-over from other donors' samples. Each CDR3 is given with its conserved first and last residue. Each record gives: D gene, V gene, J gene, clone size, CDR3 protein, CDR3 DNA. D genes are given only for firm matches. Size is stated for part of the rows, as once, few or many counts, or as a class when the clone is expanded.

>TRBD2|TRBV7-6|TRBJ2-3|.
CASSDRVAVGQGTSGSGDTQYF
TGTGCCAGCAGCGACCGGGTCGCAGTGGGACAGGGGACTAGCGGGAGTGGAGATACGCAGTATTTT
>TRBD1|TRBV27|TRBJ2-7|.
CASSSKGTGLSYEQYF
TGTGCCAGCAGTTCAAAAGGGACAGGGCTCTCCTACGAGCAGTACTTC
>TRBD1|TRBV5-1|TRBJ2-4|.
CASSFTTGGEWNIQYF
TGCGCCAGCAGCTTTACCACAGGGGGCGAATGGAACATTCAGTACTTC
>TRBD1|TRBV11-3|TRBJ2-2|.
CASSLGTGDTGELFF
TGTGCCAGCAGCTTAGGGACAGGGGACACCGGGGAGCTGTTTTTT
>.|TRBV5-5|TRBJ2-4|.
CASSLVGSLAKNIQYF
TGTGCCAGCAGCTTGGTGGGGAGTTTAGCCAAAAACATTCAGTACTTC
>.|TRBV28|TRBJ2-7|.
CASSPRRVHEQYF
TGTGCCAGCAGTCCCCGTCGCGTACACGAGCAGTACTTC
>.|TRBV27|TRBJ1-4|many
CASSFGPGKKLFF
TGTGCCAGCAGTTTTGGTCCGGGAAAGAAACTGTTTTTT
>.|TRBV10-3|TRBJ2-7|.
CAIMDFGRDHEQYF
TGTGCCATCATGGACTTCGGCAGGGACCACGAGCAGTACTTC
>.|TRBV7-3|TRBJ2-3|.
CASSLAANTDTQYF
TGTGCCAGCAGCTTAGCGGCAAACACAGATACGCAGTATTTT
>.|TRBV28|TRBJ1-4|.
CASMAANEKLFF
TGTGCCAGCATGGCCGCTAATGAAAAACTGTTTTTT
>TRBD2|TRBV27|TRBJ2-1|.
CASSLIAGDTANEQFF
TGTGCCAGCAGTCTTATAGCGGGAGACACGGCCAATGAGCAGTTCTTC
>TRBD2|TRBV10-3|TRBJ2-5|.
CATGLAGGETQYF
TGTGCCACTGGACTAGCGGGAGGGGAGACCCAGTACTTC
>.|TRBV18|TRBJ1-2|.
CASSLTRPGSGNYGYTF
TGTGCCAGCTCGCTTACTCGACCCGGGTCTGGCAACTATGGCTACACCTTC
>TRBD2|TRBV28|TRBJ2-7|.
CASSPAGGPSYEQYF
TGTGCCAGCAGTCCAGCGGGAGGGCCTTCCTACGAGCAGTACTTC
>.|TRBV20-1|TRBJ2-7|.
CSAPNSYEQYF
TGCAGTGCGCCGAACAGCTACGAGCAGTACTTC
>.|TRBV30|TRBJ1-5|.
CAWSAGGSLYSNQPQHF
TGTGCCTGGAGTGCCGGTGGCAGTCTGTATAGCAATCAGCCCCAGCATTTT
>.|TRBV6-1|TRBJ1-1|.
CASSEVDTEAFF
TGTGCCAGCAGTGAAGTGGATACTGAAGCTTTCTTT
>TRBD2|TRBV29-1|TRBJ2-2|few
CSVRLAGAGELFF
TGCAGCGTACGACTAGCGGGAGCCGGGGAGCTGTTTTTT
>TRBD1|TRBV5-1|TRBJ2-7|.
CASSALRTGGGNEQYF
TGCGCCAGCAGCGCGTTACGGACAGGGGGCGGGAACGAGCAGTACTTC
>.|TRBV9|TRBJ2-3|.
CASSVSLDTQYF
TGTGCCAGCAGCGTAAGTTTAGATACGCAGTATTTT
>.|TRBV10-1|TRBJ2-1|.
CASSESRAPHRGEQFF
TGCGCCAGCAGTGAGTCGAGGGCTCCTCACCGGGGTGAGCAGTTCTTC
>TRBD1|TRBV28|TRBJ1-5|once
CASNTGVRQPQHF
TGTGCCAGCAACACAGGGGTCAGGCAGCCCCAGCATTTT
>.|TRBV4-1|TRBJ2-7|.
CASSPPGHRSSYEQYF
TGCGCCAGCAGCCCCCCGGGACACCGGAGCTCCTACGAGCAGTACTTC
>.|TRBV7-9|TRBJ1-1|.
CASTPDTWNTEAFF
TGTGCCAGCACCCCGGACACCTGGAACACTGAAGCTTTCTTT
>TRBD2|TRBV5-6|TRBJ2-5|.
CASSLKLAGEETQYF
TGTGCCAGCAGCTTGAAACTAGCGGGAGAAGAGACCCAGTACTTC
>.|TRBV27|TRBJ1-2|.
CASSSLSGGYTF
TGTGCCAGCAGTTCACTGAGTGGAGGCTACACCTTC
>.|TRBV10-1|TRBJ2-1|.
CASSRDAAYNEQFF
TGCGCCAGCTCCCGGGACGCCGCCTACAATGAGCAGTTCTTC
>.|TRBV2|TRBJ1-1|.
CASSSSRTVTPEAFF
TGTGCCAGCAGTTCAAGTAGGACAGTGACCCCTGAAGCTTTCTTT
>.|TRBV13|TRBJ2-3|.
CASSVSNYSTDTQYF
TGTGCCAGCAGCGTTTCAAACTATAGCACAGATACGCAGTATTTT
>.|TRBV7-2|TRBJ2-1|.
CASSLLANREQFF
TGTGCCAGCAGCTTATTGGCTAACAGGGAGCAGTTCTTC
>.|TRBV2|TRBJ2-1|.
CASSIEGPSYNEQFF
TGTGCCAGCAGTATTGAGGGGCCCTCCTACAATGAGCAGTTCTTC
>.|TRBV7-9|TRBJ2-1|once
CASSPARDEQFF
TGTGCCAGCAGCCCGGCTAGGGATGAGCAGTTCTTC
>.|TRBV6-1|TRBJ2-7|.
CASNKDTPLGYEQYF
TGTGCCAGCAATAAAGACACCCCCCTGGGCTACGAGCAGTACTTC